This TCR beta chain was identified in a study of blood T cell repertoires in COVID-19. Some clones are missing from TCRdb's copy, which holds only in-frame ones; the method was immunoSEQ multiplex PCR. In the table there are around 300,000 clones, more than 80% of which are singletons. The sample comprised PBMCs or T cells enriched from blood (not recorded which). The receptor comes from a woman aged 18-29 years who had recovered from COVID-19.

The CDR3 sequence: CASSLARDSSSYNSPLHF. The CDR3 DNA sequence: TGTGCCAGCAGCTTAGCGAGAGACTCGAGCTCCTATAATTCACCCCTCCACTTT. The chain links TRBV7-9 to TRBJ1-6, with unresolved D. Trimming stripped 0 bases from V and 0 bases from J, with 12 bases between. This CDR3 contains 18 residues. Germline CDR1 SEHNR, CDR2 FQNEAQ (reference sequence).